These 23 T cell receptor beta chains were all obtained from the same sample, sequenced in a study of neoadjuvant nivolumab and ipilimumab in lung cancer. TCRdb's table, derived via immunoSEQ multiplex PCR, lists solely in-frame clones and lacks some. Counted here are 17,000 or so clones, less than 85% occurring once; the ten biggest clones make up around 7.8%. The sequencing used tumor tissue, collected after neoadjuvant nivolumab, alone or with ipilimumab, at or shortly before surgery. The receptors were sampled from an adult with non-small cell lung cancer.

The V call is TRBV7-6, the J call TRBJ1-1; D possibly corresponds to TRBD1 (6 bases). The CDR3 totals 14 residues. Germline loops: CDR1 SGHVS, CDR2 FNYEAQ. V lost 1 base and J 4 bases, leaving 10 bases between the germline ends. The CDR3 DNA reads TGTGCCAGCAGCTTAGGCCAGGGGAGCACTGAAGCTTTCTTT. This translates into CASSLGQGSTEAFF.

The V and J genes are TRBV5-1 and TRBJ1-1; no definite D call. Germline CDR1 and CDR2: SGHRS and YFSETQ. Trimming left V 1 base short and J 3 bases short, with 7 bases between. The CDR3 length is 13 residues. CDR3 nucleotide sequence: TGCGCCAGCAGCTTGACCAGAGACACTGAAGCTTTCTTT. Its translation: CASSLTRDTEAFF. Using reference TRBV5-1 and TRBJ1-1 for the parts outside the CDR3, the full variable domain is KAGVTQTPRYLIKTRGQQVTLSCSPISGHRSVSWYQQTPGQGLQFLFEYFSETQRNKGNFPGRFSGRQFSNSRSEMNVSTLELGDSALYLCASSLTRDTEAFFGQGTRLTVV.

The chain recombines TRBV6-5 with TRBJ2-7; D call uncertain. The CDR3 extends over 14 amino acids. Germline V CDR1 and CDR2: MNHEY, SVGAGI. V dropped 6 bases and J dropped 1 base, with 13 bases sitting between them. The CDR3 region is CASRTTAGSYEQYF. DNA of the CDR3: TGTGCCAGCAGAACGACTGCCGGGTCCTACGAGCAGTACTTC.

The chain couples TRBV19 to TRBJ2-5, with 8 bases that match TRBD1. CDR1 is LNHDA and CDR2 is SQIVND in the germline V gene (reference sequence). V shed 10 bases, J shed 7 bases, and the junction held 8 bases outside the gene matches. CDR3 size: 12 residues. The CDR3 coding sequence is TGTGCCACCTCGACAGGGGCTGGGACCCAGTACTTC. It yields the protein CATSTGAGTQYF.

The rearrangement uses TRBV7-2 and TRBJ2-1; D is tentatively TRBD1 or TRBD2 (5 bases each). Germline V gene data show CDR1 as SGHTA and CDR2 as FQGNSA. This CDR3 has 14 amino acids. V gave up 7 bases and J gave up 4 bases, with 14 bases separating them. CDR3 protein: CASTPGRAYNEQFF. CDR3 DNA: TGTGCCAGCACCCCGGGGCGCGCTTACAATGAGCAGTTCTTC.

The chain joins TRBV4-1 to TRBJ2-2; TRBD2 matches at 12 bases. This CDR3 contains 16 residues. J gave up 6 bases and V 0 bases, and 2 bases lay outside the gene matches. The germline CDR1 and CDR2 sequences are MGHRA and YSYEKL. This CDR3 is CASSQETSGGPGELFF. The DNA of the CDR3 is TGCGCCAGCAGCCAAGAGACTAGCGGGGGACCCGGGGAGCTGTTTTTT.

This clone has more than one count but fewer than ten. CDR3 in amino acids: CASSPGLANYGYTF. CDR3 coding DNA: TGCGCCAGCAGCCCGGGACTGGCTAACTATGGCTACACCTTC. The V gene is TRBV5-1, the J gene TRBJ1-2; a possible D gene is TRBD1 (5 bases). Germline lookup yields CDR1 SGHRS and CDR2 YFSETQ. The V gene lost 4 bases and the J gene lost 0 bases, with 10 bases spanning the gap. CDR3 size: 14 residues. The variable domain in full, completed from reference TRBV5-1 and TRBJ1-2, reads KAGVTQTPRYLIKTRGQQVTLSCSPISGHRSVSWYQQTPGQGLQFLFEYFSETQRNKGNFPGRFSGRQFSNSRSEMNVSTLELGDSALYLCASSPGLANYGYTFGSGTRLTVV.

The chain combines TRBV6-1 with TRBJ2-3, with 7 bases matching TRBD2. The J segment lost 0 bases and the V segment lost 4 bases, leaving 7 bases of the junction unmatched. The CDR3 has 16 amino acids. Germline V gives CDR1 MNHNS, CDR2 SASEGT. The CDR3 loop reads CASSVSSGASTDTQYF. The CDR3 bases are TGTGCCAGCAGTGTGTCCAGCGGGGCTAGCACAGATACGCAGTATTTT.

This sequence joins TRBV5-6 and TRBJ1-4; 7 bases line up with TRBD1. CDR3 size: 16 residues. Germline V gene lookup returns CDR1 SGHDT and CDR2 YYEEEE. The V gene end was trimmed by 4 bases and the J gene end by 5 bases; junction bases not matched to a gene: 11. The CDR3: CASSVRGDSWNEKLFF. CDR3 nucleotides: TGTGCCAGCAGCGTGAGGGGGGACAGCTGGAATGAAAAACTGTTTTTT.

The chain links TRBV10-3 to TRBJ2-3; unclear D gene. CDR3 length: 16 residues. The germline V gene encodes CDR1 ENHRY and CDR2 SYGVKD. V gave up 3 bases and J gave up 2 bases, with 15 bases separating them. CDR3 in DNA: TGTGCCATCAGTGATCCGGACGGCCACTCCACAGATACGCAGTATTTT. Translated: CAISDPDGHSTDTQYF.

The chain employs TRBV6-6 and TRBJ1-6; tentatively, D is TRBD1 (5 bases). The CDR3 runs 16 residues. The V end lost 8 bases, the J end lost 0 bases, and 14 bases lay between the germline ends. From germline, CDR1 is MNHNY and CDR2 SVGAGI (reference sequence). Here the CDR3 reads CASWDQLSSYNSPLHF. CDR3 nucleotides: TGTGCCAGCTGGGACCAACTAAGCTCCTATAATTCACCCCTCCACTTT.

This clone was seen more than once but under ten times. The chain links TRBV25-1 to TRBJ1-1; 11 positions match TRBD1. This CDR3 has 15 residues. V lost 6 bases, J lost 1 base, and 4 bases stayed unmatched. Germline V gives CDR1 MGHDK, CDR2 SYGVNS. CDR3 amino acids: CASRGGTGGNTEAFF. The CDR3 DNA sequence: TGTGCCAGCAGAGGGGGGACAGGGGGGAACACTGAAGCTTTCTTT.

The rearrangement joins TRBV13 to TRBJ2-2; 7 nucleotides agree with TRBD1. Germline assignment: CDR1 PRHDT and CDR2 FYEKMQ (reference sequence). CDR3 length: 17 residues. The J segment lost 4 bases and the V segment lost 2 bases, leaving 10 bases of the junction unmatched. The CDR3 DNA is TGTGCCAGCAGCTTACTTAGACAGGGAGTGGGCACCGGGGAGCTGTTTTTT. This translates into CASSLLRQGVGTGELFF.

The chain combines TRBV6-5 with TRBJ2-7; D remains unclear. V was clipped by 6 bases and J by 4 bases, with 10 bases between them. CDR1 and CDR2 (germline): MNHEY, SVGAGI. CDR3 length: 12 amino acids. The CDR3 protein is CASSPVGYEQYF. The CDR3 bases are TGTGCCAGCAGCCCGGTGGGGTACGAGCAGTACTTC.

This clone showed up just a few times. The rearrangement uses TRBV5-1 and TRBJ1-3; D gene ambiguous. V was shortened by 4 bases and J by 0 bases, with 5 bases between the two germline ends. The V gene's germline CDR1 is SGHRS and CDR2 YFSETQ. The CDR3 has 13 residues. The CDR3 protein is CASSDGSGNTIYF. CDR3 bases: TGCGCCAGCAGCGACGGCTCTGGAAACACCATATATTTT.

This chain joins TRBV6-5 and TRBJ1-1; maybe TRBD1 (5 bases). V lost 6 bases to trimming and J lost 6 bases, with 17 bases between them. Germline CDR1 reads MNHEY; CDR2 reads SVGAGI. CDR3 length: 14 amino acids. The CDR3 DNA reads TGTGCCAGCAGGGTCCCGGACAACTTTGCTGAAGCTTTCTTT. Its protein product is CASRVPDNFAEAFF.

This clone was detected a few times. This sequence joins TRBV5-1 and TRBJ1-6, with TRBD1 matching over 8 bases. Trimming at V came to 3 bases and at J to 8 bases, leaving 10 bases not matched to a gene. The CDR3 is made up of 16 amino acids. Germline V gene lookup returns CDR1 SGHRS and CDR2 YFSETQ. CDR3: CASSSELQGADSPLHF. The DNA for the CDR3 is TGCGCCAGCAGCTCCGAATTGCAGGGGGCCGATTCACCCCTCCACTTT.

The rearrangement joins TRBV6-6 to TRBJ1-2; TRBD1 might be the D (5 bases). Trimming took 4 bases from V and 7 from J, leaving 10 bases between them. Germline loops: CDR1 MNHNY, CDR2 SVGAGI (reference sequence). This CDR3 is 12 amino acids long. The CDR3: CASSLAGPGYTF. In DNA, the CDR3 is TGTGCCAGCAGTTTGGCAGGGCCTGGCTACACCTTC.

The chain has TRBV10-3 and TRBJ2-1; weak D call: TRBD2 (5 bases). The length of the CDR3 is 14 residues. The V end was cut by 4 bases, the J end by 5 bases, with 12 bases between. CDR1 is ENHRY, CDR2 SYGVKD, per germline. The CDR3 DNA is TGTGCCATCAGTGCACGGGGTGACAACAATGAGCAGTTCTTC. It codes for CAISARGDNNEQFF.

This clone was recorded a few times. The gene calls are TRBV5-6 and TRBJ1-4; D gene unclear. Between the trimmed V and J ends, which lost 0 bases and 8 bases, there was a span of 5 bases. Germline V lookup: CDR1 SGHDT, CDR2 YYEEEE. The CDR3 runs to 12 residues. In nucleotides, the CDR3 is TGTGCCAGCAGCTTGGGGTCGGAAAAACTGTTTTTT. Protein product: CASSLGSEKLFF.

This clone was seen a handful of times. The chain links TRBV5-1 to TRBJ2-3, with D possibly TRBD1 on 5 matching bases. Germline V CDR1 and CDR2: SGHRS, YFSETQ. Between the trimmed V and J ends, which lost 0 bases and 0 bases, there was a span of 8 bases. The CDR3 has 15 amino acids. CDR3 sequence: CASSLEGASTDTQYF. In nucleotides, the CDR3 is TGCGCCAGCAGCTTGGAAGGGGCCAGCACAGATACGCAGTATTTT.

The chain employs TRBV14 and TRBJ2-1; weak D call: TRBD1 (6 bases). The V end was cut by 5 bases, the J end by 0 bases, with 8 bases between. The germline CDR1 and CDR2 sequences are SGHDN and FVKESK. The length of the CDR3 is 14 residues. Here the CDR3 DNA reads TGTGCCAGCAGCAACAGGGCCTCCTACAATGAGCAGTTCTTC. Translating it yields CASSNRASYNEQFF. The full variable domain, completed using reference TRBV14 and TRBJ2-1, is EAGVTQFPSHSVIEKGQTVTLRCDPISGHDNLYWYRRVMGKEIKFLLHFVKESKQDESGMPNNRFLAERTGGTYSTLKVQPAELEDSGVYFCASSNRASYNEQFFGPGTRLTVL.

The V and J genes are TRBV11-2 and TRBJ2-2; D is perhaps TRBD1 (7 bases). The germline gives CDR1 SGHAT, CDR2 FQNNGV. The V and J ends lost 5 bases and 6 bases respectively, with 16 bases between them. There are 15 residues in the CDR3. The CDR3 DNA is TGTGCCAGCAGCCCGGGACAGAGGGACTCCGGGGAGCTGTTTTTT. It yields the protein CASSPGQRDSGELFF. The entire variable domain, with the rest obtained from reference TRBV11-2 and TRBJ2-2, is as follows: EAGVAQSPRYKIIEKRQSVAFWCNPISGHATLYWYQQILGQGPKLLIQFQNNGVVDDSQLPKDRFSAERLKGVDSTLKIQPAKLEDSAVYLCASSPGQRDSGELFFGEGSRLTVL.